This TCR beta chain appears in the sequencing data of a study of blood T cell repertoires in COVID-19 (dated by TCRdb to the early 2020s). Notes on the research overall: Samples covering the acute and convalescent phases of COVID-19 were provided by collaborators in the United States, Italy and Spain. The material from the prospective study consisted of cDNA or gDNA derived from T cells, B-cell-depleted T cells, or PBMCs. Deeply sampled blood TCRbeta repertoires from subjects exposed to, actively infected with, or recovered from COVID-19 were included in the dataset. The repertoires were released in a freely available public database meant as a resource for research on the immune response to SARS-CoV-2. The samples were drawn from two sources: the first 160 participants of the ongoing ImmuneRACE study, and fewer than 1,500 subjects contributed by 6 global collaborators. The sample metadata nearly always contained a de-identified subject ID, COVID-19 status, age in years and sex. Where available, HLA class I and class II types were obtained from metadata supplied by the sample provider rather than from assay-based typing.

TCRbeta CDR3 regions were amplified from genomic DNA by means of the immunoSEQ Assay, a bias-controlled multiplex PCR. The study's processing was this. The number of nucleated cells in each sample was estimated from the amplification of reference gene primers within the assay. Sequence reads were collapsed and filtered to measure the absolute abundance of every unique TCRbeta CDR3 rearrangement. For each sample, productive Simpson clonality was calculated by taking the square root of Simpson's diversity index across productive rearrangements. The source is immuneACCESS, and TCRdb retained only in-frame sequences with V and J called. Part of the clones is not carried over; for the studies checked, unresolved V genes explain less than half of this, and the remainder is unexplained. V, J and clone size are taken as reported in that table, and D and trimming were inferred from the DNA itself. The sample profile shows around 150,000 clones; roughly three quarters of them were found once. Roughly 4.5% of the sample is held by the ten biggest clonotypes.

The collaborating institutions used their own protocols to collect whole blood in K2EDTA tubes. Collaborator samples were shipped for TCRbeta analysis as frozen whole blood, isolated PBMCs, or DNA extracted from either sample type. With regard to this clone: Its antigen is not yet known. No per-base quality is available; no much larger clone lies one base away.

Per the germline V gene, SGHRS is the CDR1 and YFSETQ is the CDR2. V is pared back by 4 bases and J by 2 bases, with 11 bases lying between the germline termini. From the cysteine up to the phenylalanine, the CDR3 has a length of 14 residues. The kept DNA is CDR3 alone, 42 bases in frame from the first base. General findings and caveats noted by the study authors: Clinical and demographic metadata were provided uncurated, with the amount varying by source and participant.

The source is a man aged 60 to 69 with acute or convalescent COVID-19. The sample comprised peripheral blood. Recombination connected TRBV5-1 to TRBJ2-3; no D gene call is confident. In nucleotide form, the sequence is TGCGCCAGCAGCGAGTCCCCTAACACAGATACGCAGTATTTT. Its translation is CASSESPNTDTQYF. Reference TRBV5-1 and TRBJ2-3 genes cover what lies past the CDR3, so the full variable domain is KAGVTQTPRYLIKTRGQQVTLSCSPISGHRSVSWYQQTPGQGLQFLFEYFSETQRNKGNFPGRFSGRQFSNSRSEMNVSTLELGDSALYLCASSESPNTDTQYFGPGTRLTVL.